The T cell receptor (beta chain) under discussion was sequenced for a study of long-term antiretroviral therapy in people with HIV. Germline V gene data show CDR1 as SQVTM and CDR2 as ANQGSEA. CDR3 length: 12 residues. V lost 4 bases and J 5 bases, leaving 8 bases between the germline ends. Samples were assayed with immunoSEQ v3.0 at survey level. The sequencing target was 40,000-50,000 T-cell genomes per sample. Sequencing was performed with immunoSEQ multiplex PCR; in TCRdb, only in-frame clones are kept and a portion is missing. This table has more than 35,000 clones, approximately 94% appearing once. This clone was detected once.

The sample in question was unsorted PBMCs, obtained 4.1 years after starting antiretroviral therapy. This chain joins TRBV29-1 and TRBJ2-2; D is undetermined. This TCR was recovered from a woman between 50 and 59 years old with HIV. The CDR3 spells CSVVGWTGELFF. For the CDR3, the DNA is TGCAGCGTTGTGGGGTGGACCGGGGAGCTGTTTTTT.